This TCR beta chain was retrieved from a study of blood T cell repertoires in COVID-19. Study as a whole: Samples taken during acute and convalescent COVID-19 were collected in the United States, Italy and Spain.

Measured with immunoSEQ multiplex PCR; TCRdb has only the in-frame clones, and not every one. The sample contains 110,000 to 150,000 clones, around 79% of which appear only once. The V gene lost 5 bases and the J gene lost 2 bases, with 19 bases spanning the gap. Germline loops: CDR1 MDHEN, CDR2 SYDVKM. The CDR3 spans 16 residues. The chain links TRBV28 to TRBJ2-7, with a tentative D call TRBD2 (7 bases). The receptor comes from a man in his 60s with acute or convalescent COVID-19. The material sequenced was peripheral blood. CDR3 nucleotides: TGTGCCAGCAGTCAACCGGGGGGCGGATCGACCTACGAGCAGTACTTC. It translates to CASSQPGGGSTYEQYF.